The rows below give T cell receptor beta chains drawn from one sample of a study of CD8+ T cells in alopecia areata. Sequencing was performed with immunoSEQ multiplex PCR; in TCRdb, only in-frame clones are kept and a portion is missing. Among 150,000 to 200,000 clones, 50% to 70% were seen once, and the ten largest hold 14% to 15%. The sequences come from CD4+ T cells sorted from blood, collected at week 0. These receptors all stem from a human donor with alopecia areata. Both conserved end residues are part of each CDR3. A D gene is named only where the DNA matches it firmly. Some rows mark clone size as missing; the rest say once, few, many or name a class of expanded clone.

d_call	v_call	clone_size	j_call	cdr3_aa	cdr3_nt
-	TRBV7-9	-	TRBJ2-3	CASSQRDTDTQYF	TGTGCCAGCAGCCAACGGGACACAGATACGCAGTATTTT
-	TRBV5-1	few	TRBJ1-6	CASRQGAAASPLHF	TGCGCCAGCAGGCAAGGAGCTGCCGCTTCACCCCTCCACTTT
TRBD2	TRBV7-9	few	TRBJ2-1	CASSRNGLAGEQFF	TGTGCCAGCAGCCGGAATGGACTAGCTGGTGAGCAGTTCTTC
-	TRBV27	-	TRBJ1-2	CASSLGSGLYGYTF	TGTGCCAGCAGTCTTGGATCAGGGCTCTATGGCTACACCTTC
-	TRBV5-1	-	TRBJ2-1	CASSWDRALDEQFF	TGCGCCAGCAGCTGGGATAGAGCTCTTGATGAGCAGTTCTTC
TRBD1	TRBV15	-	TRBJ1-2	CATSRDRGDYGYTF	TGTGCCACCAGCAGGGACAGGGGAGACTATGGCTACACCTTC
-	TRBV30	once	TRBJ2-6	CAWSGLPNSGANVLTF	TGTGCCTGGAGTGGACTACCGAACTCTGGGGCCAACGTCCTGACTTTC
-	TRBV15	-	TRBJ2-1	CATSRDRVRGNEQFF	TGTGCCACCAGCAGAGATCGGGTACGCGGCAATGAGCAGTTCTTC
-	TRBV5-4	-	TRBJ2-3	CASSFQEGRTDTQYF	TGTGCCAGCAGCTTTCAGGAAGGACGCACAGATACGCAGTATTTT
-	TRBV30	-	TRBJ2-7	CAWSLTAGTYEQYF	TGTGCCTGGAGTCTCACGGCCGGAACCTACGAGCAGTACTTC
-	TRBV6-5	-	TRBJ1-2	CASGRTGYGYTF	TGTGCCAGCGGTAGGACCGGCTATGGCTACACCTTC
TRBD2	TRBV4-1	-	TRBJ2-7	CASSAGERANYEQYF	TGCGCCAGCAGCGCGGGGGAGAGAGCTAACTACGAGCAGTACTTC
TRBD1	TRBV29-1	-	TRBJ1-4	CSVSRGLGEKLFF	TGCAGCGTCTCCAGGGGGCTGGGTGAAAAACTGTTTTTT
-	TRBV4-1	-	TRBJ1-6	CASSQDRQTNSPLHF	TGCGCCAGCAGCCAAGATCGACAGACCAATTCACCCCTCCACTTT
TRBD2	TRBV27	-	TRBJ2-3	CASSPAGLAGGQTDTQYF	TGTGCCAGCAGTCCCGCGGGACTAGCGGGGGGTCAGACAGATACGCAGTATTTT
TRBD1	TRBV30	once	TRBJ2-2	CAWSAPGGGLFF	TGTGCCTGGAGTGCCCCAGGGGGCGGTTTGTTTTTT
TRBD1	TRBV7-8	-	TRBJ2-5	CASSLRTGGETQYF	TGTGCCAGCAGCTTACGTACAGGGGGAGAGACCCAGTACTTC
-	TRBV29-1	-	TRBJ2-7	CSVRATDIDYEQYF	TGCAGCGTAAGAGCTACAGATATTGACTACGAGCAGTACTTC
-	TRBV6-5	few	TRBJ2-2	CASSRDGTGELFF	TGTGCCAGCAGCCGGGACGGAACCGGGGAGCTGTTTTTT
-	TRBV19	-	TRBJ2-5	CASSIAGRTAETQYF	TGTGCCAGTAGTATAGCGGGACGGACCGCGGAGACCCAGTACTTC
-	TRBV30	-	TRBJ1-1	CAWSPGLGNLGEAFF	TGTGCCTGGAGTCCAGGGTTGGGGAATCTAGGTGAAGCTTTCTTT
-	TRBV15	-	TRBJ1-2	CATSRDLGRPYGYTF	TGTGCCACCAGCAGAGACCTTGGCAGGCCTTATGGCTACACCTTC
TRBD1	TRBV29-1	few	TRBJ1-2	CSVGDSHYGYTF	TGCAGCGTCGGGGACAGCCACTATGGCTACACCTTC
TRBD1	TRBV5-6	-	TRBJ2-7	CASSRRDRPPYEQYF	TGTGCCAGCAGCAGAAGGGACAGGCCCCCCTACGAGCAGTACTTC
-	TRBV7-8	-	TRBJ1-1	CASSLRGGGASMNTEAFF	TGTGCCAGCAGCTTACGGGGTGGGGGCGCCTCTATGAACACTGAAGCTTTCTTT
-	TRBV7-3	few	TRBJ2-3	CASSLGGSDTQYF	TGTGCCAGCAGCTTAGGTGGCTCAGATACGCAGTATTTT
-	TRBV29-1	-	TRBJ1-1	CSSRGSMNTEAFF	TGCAGCTCAAGGGGGAGCATGAACACTGAAGCTTTCTTT
-	TRBV2	few	TRBJ1-5	CASSEGRPGDQPQHF	TGTGCCAGCAGTGAAGGAAGGCCAGGGGATCAGCCCCAGCATTTT
-	TRBV7-2	once	TRBJ2-3	CASSLQTDTQYF	TGTGCCAGCAGCTTACAAACAGATACGCAGTATTTT